These 25 T cell receptor beta chains originate from one sample sequenced in a study of early T cells in non-severe SARS-CoV-2 infection. One entry per CDR3 protein results from TCRdb running MiXCR on the 5' RACE reads. Among roughly 45,000 distinct CDR3 sequences, 11% were seen once, and the ten largest hold around a fifth. Sequencing was done on a sample of whole blood. These receptor sequences come from an adult who was a healthcare worker with PCR-confirmed SARS-CoV-2 infection or an uninfected control (not recorded which).

This clonotype has a handful of counts. The genes are TRBV4-1 and TRBJ2-4, with a weak D call TRBD2 (5 bases). Trimming pared 5 bases from V and 3 bases from J, leaving 14 bases between. Per the germline V gene, CDR1 is MGHRA and CDR2 is YSYEKL. The CDR3 spans 15 residues. In nucleotides, the CDR3 is TGCGCCAGCAGCACTCCGGGAACGGGCAAAAACATTCAGTACTTC. It translates to CASSTPGTGKNIQYF.

This clonotype was seen a few times. The rearrangement links TRBV9 to TRBJ2-1, with D hard to call. The CDR3 sequence is 13 residues long. CDR1 and CDR2 from the germline V gene are SGDLS and YYNGEE. V was shortened by 1 base and J by 5 bases, with 7 bases between the two germline ends. The CDR3 is CASSVRQNNEQFF. CDR3 nucleotide sequence: TGTGCCAGCAGCGTAAGGCAGAACAATGAGCAGTTCTTC.

This clonotype was counted only a few times. The V and J genes are TRBV7-9 and TRBJ2-1; D is perhaps TRBD2 (5 bases). Germline values: CDR1 SEHNR, CDR2 FQNEAQ (reference sequence). The CDR3 extends over 13 amino acids. V was trimmed by 10 bases and J by 2 bases, leaving 12 bases between them. The DNA of the CDR3 is TGTGCCACGGCCGGGAAAACCTACAATGAGCAGTTCTTC. This encodes CATAGKTYNEQFF.

This clonotype appeared a few times. The CDR3 spells CASSTAVGAGNSPLHF. The CDR3 bases are TGTGCCAGCAGCACAGCCGTCGGGGCGGGGAATTCACCCCTCCACTTT. This rearrangement joins TRBV5-6 to TRBJ1-6; D perhaps matches TRBD1 (5 bases). V was trimmed by 4 bases and J by 7 bases, leaving 18 bases between them. The V gene's germline CDR1 is SGHDT and CDR2 YYEEEE. This CDR3 comprises 16 residues.

The chain has TRBV13 and TRBJ2-5, with 8 bases identical to TRBD2. The CDR3 length is 17 residues. Losses at the gene ends were 2 bases for V and 4 bases for J; bases not matched to a gene: 12. Germline V gene lookup returns CDR1 PRHDT and CDR2 FYEKMQ (reference sequence). The CDR3 nucleotides are TGTGCCAGCAGCTTATCACCTAGCGGGCTTTCAGGAGAGACCCAGTACTTC. It encodes CASSLSPSGLSGETQYF.

The chain is built from TRBV12-3 or TRBV12-4 and TRBJ1-4; TRBD1 matches at 8 bases. The CDR3 spans 12 residues. With V trimmed by 6 bases and J by 8 bases, 2 bases remained unmatched. The DNA for the CDR3 is TGTGCCAGCAGCCGGGACAGGGAAAAACTGTTTTTT. It specifies CASSRDREKLFF.

The rearrangement joins TRBV2 to TRBJ1-1; D not certain. Germline lookup yields CDR1 SNHLY and CDR2 FYNNEI. CDR3 length equals 13 residues. With 7 bases removed from V and 5 bases from J, the gap between germline ends came to 14 bases. CDR3 sequence: CASIATGRTEAFF. The CDR3 coding sequence is TGTGCCAGCATAGCGACGGGCAGGACTGAAGCTTTCTTT.

This clonotype was recorded a few times. This chain joins TRBV4-1 and TRBJ2-5; D might be TRBD2 (5 bases). The germline V gene has CDR1 MGHRA and CDR2 YSYEKL. This CDR3 region has 13 residues. V was clipped by 4 bases and J by 5 bases, with 11 bases between them. The CDR3 nucleotides read TGCGCCAGCAGCCCTCACCCGGGGGAGACCCAGTACTTC. This encodes CASSPHPGETQYF.

The chain joins TRBV6-2 or TRBV6-3 to TRBJ2-7; 9 nucleotides agree with TRBD1. CDR1 is MNHEY and CDR2 is SVGEGT in the germline V gene. The CDR3 contains 17 residues. After removal of 5 bases from V and 5 bases from J, the junction contained 16 bases not matched to a gene. The CDR3, as DNA: TGTGCCAGCAGTAAATATGCGCCGGGACAGGGTAAACACGAGCAGTACTTC. Translated: CASSKYAPGQGKHEQYF.

At least ten counts were recorded for this clonotype. The rearrangement links TRBV27 to TRBJ2-3; D not certain. Germline CDR1 MNHEY, CDR2 SMNVEV (reference sequence). The CDR3 is 14 residues long. V was trimmed by 6 bases and J by 2 bases, leaving 12 bases between them. CDR3 sequence reads: CASRTPGFTDTQYF. CDR3 nucleotides: TGTGCCAGCAGAACGCCGGGCTTCACAGATACGCAGTATTTT.

This clonotype occurred many times. The chain links TRBV6-2 or TRBV6-3 to TRBJ2-5; D call uncertain. The CDR3 is 12 amino acids. Germline V lookup: CDR1 MNHEY, CDR2 SVGEGT. V lost 0 bases, J lost 5 bases, and 4 bases lay in between. The CDR3 coding sequence is TGTGCCAGCAGTTACTCAGAGGAGACCCAGTACTTC. Protein product: CASSYSEETQYF.

As regards this clonotype: A read error may account for a junction end that differs from germline. The rearrangement uses TRBV28 and TRBJ2-7, with no clear D. The germline V gene encodes CDR1 MDHEN and CDR2 SYDVKM. This CDR3 is built from 11 residues. Written as DNA, the CDR3 is TGTGCCAGCGGTTTGTTCTACGAGCAGTACTTC. As protein: CASGLFYEQYF.

This clonotype was seen a few times. V usage is TRBV18 and J usage is TRBJ1-2; no clear D. The germline V gene has CDR1 KGHSH and CDR2 LQKENI. This CDR3 spans 14 amino acids. Deletions cut 3 bases from V and 5 bases from J, with 13 bases between. The CDR3 reads CASSPVTSQYGYTF. The DNA for the CDR3 is TGTGCCAGCTCACCGGTGACGTCGCAGTATGGCTACACCTTC.

Only a few counts were recorded for this clonotype. The chain uses TRBV3-2 and TRBJ1-2; the table calls TRBD1, which could not be checked here. TRBV3-2 is described as a pseudogene. The CDR3 consists of 13 residues. The CDR3: CASSHRDVGGYTF. The CDR3, as DNA: TGTGCCAGCAGCCACCGGGACGTCGGTGGCTACACCTTC.

The chain has TRBV20-1 and TRBJ2-7; D not certain. Trimming took 6 bases from V and 5 from J, leaving 11 bases between them. Per the germline V gene, CDR1 is DFQATT and CDR2 is SNEGSKA (reference sequence). This CDR3 comprises 11 residues. CDR3 sequence reads: CSASRKDEQYF. Here the CDR3 DNA reads TGCAGTGCAAGTAGGAAGGACGAGCAGTACTTC.

This clonotype was recorded at least ten times. The chain is built from TRBV12-3 or TRBV12-4 and TRBJ2-7; 9 nucleotides align to TRBD1. CDR3 length: 16 amino acids. V was pared by 8 bases and J by 2 bases, with 13 bases of the junction left unmatched. The CDR3 protein is CASGHTGTGSTYEQYF. In DNA form, the CDR3 reads TGTGCCAGCGGTCACACCGGGACAGGGTCGACCTACGAGCAGTACTTC.

This clonotype was picked up many times. This chain connects TRBV2 to TRBJ2-2, with 7 bases that match TRBD1. With 7 bases clipped from V and 3 bases from J, the junction kept 5 bases outside the gene matches. CDR1 and CDR2 (germline): SNHLY, FYNNEI. The CDR3 has 14 amino acids. This CDR3 is CASMTGWDTGELFF. The CDR3, as DNA: TGTGCCAGCATGACAGGGTGGGACACCGGGGAGCTGTTTTTT.

In its sample, this clonotype was seen many times. The chain is built from TRBV11-3 and TRBJ1-6, with no clear D. The V end lost 4 bases, the J end lost 7 bases, and 11 bases lay between the germline ends. This CDR3 spans 14 amino acids. The germline gives CDR1 SGHNT, CDR2 YENEEA. In nucleotides, the CDR3 is TGTGCCAGCAGCTCAACATCACGGAATTCACCCCTCCACTTT. Translated: CASSSTSRNSPLHF.

In its sample, this clonotype was seen many times. This chain connects TRBV28 to TRBJ1-5; possibly TRBD1 for D (5 bases). The length of the CDR3 is 16 residues. CDR1 is MDHEN and CDR2 is SYDVKM in the germline V gene. With 2 bases removed from V and 7 bases from J, the gap between germline ends came to 18 bases. The CDR3 loop is CASSLRALLRGQPQHF. The DNA of the CDR3 is TGTGCCAGCAGTTTACGGGCTCTCCTAAGGGGACAGCCCCAGCATTTT.

The chain employs TRBV4-1 and TRBJ1-5; 9 bases map to TRBD1. This CDR3 has 18 residues. Germline CDR1 reads MGHRA; CDR2 reads YSYEKL. V was clipped by 1 base and J by 7 bases; unmatched bases: 14. The CDR3 protein is CASSQGGIVGTGHQPQHF. The CDR3 DNA is TGCGCCAGCAGCCAAGGAGGGATCGTAGGGACAGGGCACCAGCCCCAGCATTTT.

At least ten counts were recorded for this clonotype. This sequence joins TRBV20-1 and TRBJ2-7; TRBD2 agrees at 8 bases. V lost 1 base, J lost 3 bases, and 5 bases stayed unmatched. CDR3 size: 14 residues. Germline assignment: CDR1 DFQATT and CDR2 SNEGSKA (reference sequence). The CDR3 DNA sequence: TGCAGTGCTAGAGGACTAGCGAAGGGCTACGAGCAGTACTTC. It encodes CSARGLAKGYEQYF.

This clonotype was recorded a few times. The chain recombines TRBV2 with TRBJ1-1; D gene ambiguous. Trimming shortened V by 6 bases and J by 4 bases, and 12 bases separated the two germline ends. The CDR3 has 13 amino acids. Germline CDR1 is SNHLY and CDR2 is FYNNEI. The CDR3 nucleotides are TGTGCCAGCAGGAATAGGGTGACCACTGAAGCTTTCTTT. Translated, it gives CASRNRVTTEAFF.

This clonotype has at least ten counts. V usage is TRBV30 and J usage is TRBJ1-6; D may be TRBD1 (6 bases). Per germline, CDR1 GTSNPN and CDR2 SVGIG (reference sequence). V lost 3 bases and J 7 bases, leaving 16 bases between the germline ends. This CDR3 spans 15 amino acids. DNA for the CDR3: TGTGCCTGGAGATTCACAGGGAAGGGGAATTCACCCCTCCACTTT. This sequence encodes CAWRFTGKGNSPLHF.

This clonotype showed up many times. The gene calls are TRBV20-1 and TRBJ1-3, with TRBD1 matching over 9 bases. J gave up 4 bases and V 6 bases, and 10 bases lay outside the gene matches. Germline CDR1 reads DFQATT; CDR2 reads SNEGSKA (reference sequence). The CDR3 loop spans 15 amino acids. CDR3 in amino acids: CSADSGTGPGNTIYF. The CDR3 DNA sequence: TGCAGTGCCGATTCCGGGACAGGGCCAGGAAACACCATATATTTT.

There are many counts of this clonotype. The V and J genes are TRBV20-1 and TRBJ2-1; D may be TRBD1 or TRBD2 (6 bases each). Trimming shortened V by 4 bases and J by 0 bases, and 10 bases separated the two germline ends. From germline, CDR1 is DFQATT and CDR2 SNEGSKA (reference sequence). CDR3 length: 14 residues. The CDR3 here is CSAIGGGSYNEQFF. The DNA of the CDR3 is TGCAGTGCTATCGGGGGCGGCTCCTACAATGAGCAGTTCTTC.